The 2 T cell receptor beta chains given below trace back to one sample, sequenced in a study of blood T cell repertoires in COVID-19. Produced via immunoSEQ multiplex PCR; TCRdb's table is partial and in-frame only. The sample has hundreds of thousands of clones; about 88% are singletons. Sequencing was performed on PBMCs or T cells enriched from blood (not recorded which). The receptors shown here come from a middle-aged woman who had recovered from COVID-19.

This chain joins TRBV4-3 and TRBJ2-7; TRBD2 aligns across 13 bases. V lost 5 bases to trimming and J lost 5 bases; unmatched junction nucleotides: 6. The CDR3 contains 15 residues. Germline CDR1 is LGHNA and CDR2 is YSLEER. The CDR3 spells CASSAGTSGINEQYF. Here the CDR3 DNA reads TGCGCCAGCAGCGCCGGGACTAGCGGGATCAACGAGCAGTACTTC.

The CDR3, as DNA: TGTGCCATCAGCATTGAGTCCGGGGGGCCCTACGAGCAGTACTTC. Protein product: CAISIESGGPYEQYF. The chain recombines TRBV10-3 with TRBJ2-7; D might be TRBD2 (7 bases). Germline CDR1 reads ENHRY; CDR2 reads SYGVKD. This CDR3 contains 15 residues. V lost 6 bases to trimming and J lost 2 bases, with 17 bases between them.